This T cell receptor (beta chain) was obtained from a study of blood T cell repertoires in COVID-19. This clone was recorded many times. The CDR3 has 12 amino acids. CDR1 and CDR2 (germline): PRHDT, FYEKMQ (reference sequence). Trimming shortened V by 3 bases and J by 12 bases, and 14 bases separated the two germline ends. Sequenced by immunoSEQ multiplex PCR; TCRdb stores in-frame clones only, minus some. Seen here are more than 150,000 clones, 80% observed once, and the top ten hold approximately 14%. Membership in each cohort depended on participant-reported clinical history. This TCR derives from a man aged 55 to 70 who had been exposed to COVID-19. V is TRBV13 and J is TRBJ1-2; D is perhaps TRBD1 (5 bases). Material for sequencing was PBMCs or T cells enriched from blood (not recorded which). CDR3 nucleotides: TGTGCCAGCAGCTTGCAGGGTCAGGCTGACACCTTC. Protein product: CASSLQGQADTF.